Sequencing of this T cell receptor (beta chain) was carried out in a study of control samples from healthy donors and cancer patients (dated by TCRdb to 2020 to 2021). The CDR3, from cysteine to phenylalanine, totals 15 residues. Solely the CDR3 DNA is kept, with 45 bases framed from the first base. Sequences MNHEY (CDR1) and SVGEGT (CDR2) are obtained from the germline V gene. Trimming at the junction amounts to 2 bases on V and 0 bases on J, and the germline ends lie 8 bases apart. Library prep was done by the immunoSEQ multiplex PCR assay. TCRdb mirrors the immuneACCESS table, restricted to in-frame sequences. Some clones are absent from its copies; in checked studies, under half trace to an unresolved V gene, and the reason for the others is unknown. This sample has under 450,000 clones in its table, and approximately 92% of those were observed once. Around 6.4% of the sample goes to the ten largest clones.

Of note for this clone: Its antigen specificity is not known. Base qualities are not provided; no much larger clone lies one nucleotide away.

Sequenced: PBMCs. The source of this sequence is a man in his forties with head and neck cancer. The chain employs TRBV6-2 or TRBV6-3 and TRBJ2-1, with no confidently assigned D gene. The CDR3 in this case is CASSYLASSYNEQFF. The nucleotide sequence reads TGTGCCAGCAGTTACCTCGCGAGCTCCTACAATGAGCAGTTCTTC.